This T cell receptor beta chain was documented in a study of T cells in Graves' hyperthyroidism and ophthalmopathy. Background on the study: Peripheral blood was acquired at first diagnosis, ahead of any therapy whatsoever.

The CDR3 is 15 residues long. V was clipped by 0 bases and J by 0 bases, with 6 bases between them. The germline gives CDR1 LGHNA, CDR2 YNFKEQ. Points from the study as a whole: Appearing also in blood were most of the thyroid clonotypes expanded above 0.001.

With regard to this clonotype: Its target is unknown.

Diagnostic decisions used clinical symptoms, serum thyroxine and TRAb, thyroid ultrasound and orbital computed tomography. TCR beta CDR3 regions were amplified from RNA. First-round RT-PCR of the TCR CDR3 relied on the HTBI primer set. TCRdb re-derived calls from the multiplex PCR reads in MiXCR, one entry per CDR3 protein. The table records around 450,000 distinct CDR3 sequences, about 15% of them present only once. The chain recombines TRBV4-2 with TRBJ2-4; D is unresolved. The receptor was derived from a woman between 18 and 29 years old with Graves' hyperthyroidism. Sequencing was done on a sample of blood. For the CDR3, the DNA is TGTGCCAGCAGCCAAGATGGCGTAGCCAAAAACATTCAGTACTTC. Translating gives CASSQDGVAKNIQYF.